This is a list of T cell receptor beta chains from one sample in a study of shared clonotypes between healthy human individuals. Measured with immunoSEQ multiplex PCR; TCRdb has only the in-frame clones, and not every one. The sample records about 2.1 million clones, just over 90% being singletons. What was sequenced was naive CD8+ T cells from PBMCs. The receptors were sampled from a young man in good health. Some clones in this sample may be carry-over from other donors' samples. Each CDR3 is given with its conserved first and last residue. The D gene is left open where the match is weak. Size values are once, few and many counts, or a class for expanded clones, and some rows have none.

>TRBV7-9|TRBD1|TRBJ2-7|-
CASSSNRGSHEQYF
TGTGCCAGCAGCTCAAACAGGGGTAGCCACGAGCAGTACTTC
>TRBV7-9|TRBD2|TRBJ2-1|once
CASSLVGGSPLSIQNEQFF
TGTGCCAGCAGCTTAGTGGGAGGGTCCCCCCTCTCGATACAGAATGAGCAGTTCTTC
>TRBV27|-|TRBJ2-2|-
CASSLGAPRPGRELFF
TGTGCCAGCAGTTTAGGGGCTCCTCGTCCGGGTAGGGAGCTGTTTTTT
>TRBV5-3|TRBD2|TRBJ2-7|-
CARSLRLAGLVIYEQYF
TGTGCCAGAAGCTTGAGGCTAGCGGGGTTGGTTATCTACGAGCAGTACTTC
>TRBV19|-|TRBJ2-7|-
CATSPGPLYEQYF
TGTGCCACGAGCCCGGGACCCCTCTACGAGCAGTACTTC
>TRBV11-2|-|TRBJ1-1|-
CASSALQRYTEAFF
TGTGCCAGCAGCGCCCTACAGCGGTACACTGAAGCTTTCTTT
>TRBV9|-|TRBJ2-7|-
CASSGSGTQTSEQYF
TGTGCCAGCAGCGGGTCCGGGACACAGACCTCCGAGCAGTACTTC
>TRBV7-2|-|TRBJ2-5|-
CASSQRGTSEQETQYF
TGTGCCAGCAGCCAAAGGGGGACAAGTGAGCAAGAGACCCAGTACTTC
>TRBV5-1|TRBD1|TRBJ2-7|-
CASSARTGVDEQYF
TGCGCCAGCAGCGCCCGGACAGGGGTGGACGAGCAGTACTTC
>TRBV2|TRBD1|TRBJ2-7|-
CASSEYRGNEQYF
TGTGCCAGCAGTGAATACAGGGGCAACGAGCAGTACTTC
>TRBV7-9|-|TRBJ2-3|-
CASSLLEYPIGGDTQYF
TGTGCCAGCAGCTTACTAGAATACCCGATTGGAGGAGATACGCAGTATTTT
>TRBV10-2|-|TRBJ1-1|-
CARGTSLGDTEAFF
TGCGCCAGAGGGACCTCCCTGGGGGACACTGAAGCTTTCTTT
>TRBV5-1|-|TRBJ2-2|-
CASSPGYAGELFF
TGCGCCAGCAGCCCCGGGTACGCCGGGGAGCTGTTTTTT
>TRBV11-1|-|TRBJ2-7|once
CASSLQGDFYEQYF
TGTGCCAGCAGCCTACAGGGTGACTTCTACGAGCAGTACTTC
>TRBV19|-|TRBJ1-5|-
CASSIRGGNQPQHF
TGTGCCAGTAGTATTCGGGGTGGCAATCAGCCCCAGCATTTT
>TRBV6-5|TRBD1|TRBJ1-1|-
CASSYVEGANTEAFF
TGTGCCAGCAGTTACGTGGAGGGGGCGAACACTGAAGCTTTCTTT
>TRBV10-2|-|TRBJ2-3|-
CASSGGWGSTDTQYF
TGCGCCAGCAGTGGGGGGTGGGGCAGCACAGATACGCAGTATTTT
>TRBV27|-|TRBJ2-1|-
CASSLLHNEQFF
TGTGCCAGCAGTTTACTTCACAATGAGCAGTTCTTC
>TRBV4-3|-|TRBJ2-7|-
CASSQDGASYEQYF
TGCGCCAGCAGCCAAGATGGGGCCTCCTACGAGCAGTACTTC
>TRBV4-1|-|TRBJ1-3|-
CASSEGGNTIYF
TGCGCCAGCAGCGAGGGTGGAAACACCATATATTTT
>TRBV7-2|-|TRBJ2-7|-
CASSSTRAGLSGEQYF
TGTGCCAGCAGCTCAACGAGAGCGGGCTTGTCGGGGGAGCAGTACTTC
>TRBV6-5|TRBD1|TRBJ2-1|-
CASSYGTGVHEQFF
TGTGCCAGCAGTTACGGGACAGGGGTTCATGAGCAGTTCTTC
>TRBV19|-|TRBJ1-5|-
CASSPFGYNQPQHF
TGTGCCAGTAGCCCGTTCGGATACAATCAGCCCCAGCATTTT
>TRBV14|-|TRBJ2-5|once
CASSQDSAGRETQYF
TGTGCCAGCAGCCAAGATTCGGCAGGCCGTGAGACCCAGTACTTC
>TRBV5-1|-|TRBJ1-2|-
CASSLFGVGMDPPKSYGYTF
TGCGCCAGCAGCTTGTTTGGGGTAGGGATGGATCCCCCCAAGTCCTATGGCTACACCTTC
>TRBV13|-|TRBJ2-7|once
CASSHASGVRYEQYF
TGTGCCAGCAGCCATGCATCGGGGGTTCGCTACGAGCAGTACTTC
>TRBV9|TRBD2|TRBJ2-3|-
CASSASGRSDTQYF
TGTGCCAGCAGCGCTAGCGGGAGATCAGATACGCAGTATTTT
>TRBV10-3|-|TRBJ2-7|-
CAISESPVSYEQYF
TGTGCCATCAGTGAGAGCCCCGTCTCCTACGAGCAGTACTTC
>TRBV19|TRBD2|TRBJ2-2|-
CASSGTSGTRELFF
TGTGCCAGTAGTGGGACTAGCGGGACCCGGGAGCTGTTTTTT
>TRBV27|TRBD1|TRBJ1-1|-
CASSSTTGGWVNTEAFF
TGTGCCAGCAGTTCAACAACAGGGGGTTGGGTGAACACTGAAGCTTTCTTT
>TRBV18|-|TRBJ2-3|-
CASSSWGLTIQRADTQYF
TGTGCCAGCTCATCATGGGGCCTTACTATCCAGCGTGCAGATACGCAGTATTTT
>TRBV9|-|TRBJ2-4|-
CASSAKTGLAKNIQYF
TGTGCCAGCAGCGCGAAGACGGGACTAGCCAAAAACATTCAGTACTTC
>TRBV5-6|-|TRBJ1-2|-
CASSRPPEGYGYTF
TGTGCCAGCAGCCGGCCTCCCGAGGGGTATGGCTACACCTTC
>TRBV27|-|TRBJ1-1|-
CASSLGQGLNTEAFF
TGTGCCAGCAGCCTAGGGCAGGGGCTGAACACTGAAGCTTTCTTT
>TRBV6-1|-|TRBJ1-2|-
CASSEIIDGSARGYTF
TGTGCCAGCAGTGAAATCATAGACGGATCGGCCCGCGGCTACACCTTC
>TRBV5-1|-|TRBJ2-7|-
CASSSGRYEQYF
TGCGCCAGCAGCTCCGGAAGATACGAGCAGTACTTC
>TRBV6-6|-|TRBJ2-7|-
CASSYYTNYEQYF
TGTGCCAGCAGTTACTACACCAACTACGAGCAGTACTTC
>TRBV28|TRBD1|TRBJ1-1|-
CASILTGGGTEAFF
TGTGCCAGCATTCTGACAGGGGGCGGCACTGAAGCTTTCTTT
>TRBV12-5|TRBD1|TRBJ2-5|-
CASGSTDRALETQYF
TGTGCTAGTGGTTCCACGGACAGGGCCCTAGAGACCCAGTACTTC
>TRBV27|TRBD1|TRBJ2-7|-
CASSLSAGTGSYEQYF
TGTGCCAGCAGTTTATCGGCCGGGACAGGATCCTACGAGCAGTACTTC
>TRBV5-1|TRBD1|TRBJ2-1|-
CASSSGTGVSNEQFF
TGCGCCAGCAGCTCCGGGACAGGGGTCTCCAATGAGCAGTTCTTC
>TRBV9|TRBD1|TRBJ2-5|-
CASSTRQGNQETQYF
TGTGCCAGCAGCACCCGACAGGGGAACCAAGAGACCCAGTACTTC
>TRBV27|-|TRBJ1-6|-
CASSLVGANSPLHF
TGTGCCAGCAGTTTGGTAGGGGCTAATTCACCCCTCCACTTT
>TRBV7-3|-|TRBJ2-1|-
CASSFAGPVNEQFF
TGTGCCAGCTCCTTTGCGGGCCCTGTCAATGAGCAGTTCTTC
>TRBV27|-|TRBJ2-7|-
CASSFGPYYEQYF
TGTGCCAGCAGTTTCGGTCCCTACTACGAGCAGTACTTC
>TRBV7-8|-|TRBJ1-5|-
CASSFRDSNQPQHF
TGTGCCAGCAGCTTCCGAGATAGCAATCAGCCCCAGCATTTT
>TRBV4-2|-|TRBJ1-5|-
CASSQERGAGNQPQHF
TGTGCCAGCAGCCAAGAGAGAGGGGCGGGCAATCAGCCCCAGCATTTT
>TRBV27|-|TRBJ1-1|-
CASSFFGLPNTEAFF
TGTGCCAGCAGTTTCTTCGGGCTCCCAAACACTGAAGCTTTCTTT
>TRBV28|-|TRBJ1-1|-
CATTTGAIEAFF
TGTGCCACCACCACGGGGGCTATTGAAGCTTTCTTT
>TRBV10-2|-|TRBJ2-5|once
CASKVTRGQETQYF
TGCGCCAGCAAAGTAACGAGGGGCCAAGAGACCCAGTACTTC
>TRBV5-1|-|TRBJ1-1|-
CASSLEAGINTEAFF
TGCGCCAGCAGCTTGGAGGCGGGGATAAACACTGAAGCTTTCTTT